Sequencing of this TCR beta chain was carried out in a study of PD-1 blockade in classical Hodgkin lymphoma. General study points: Nothing has yet pinned down what causes the repertoire differences, possibly disease activity or prior therapy.

As regards this clone: The target antigen is unknown.

Relapses following autologous stem cell transplantation were seen in all patients, with brentuximab vedotin exposure varying. Per germline, CDR1 MGHRA and CDR2 YSYEKL. This CDR3 comprises 15 residues. V was pared by 0 bases and J by 0 bases, with 6 bases between. The method was immunoSEQ multiplex PCR; TCRdb's version includes in-frame clones alone and lacks a portion of them. The table lists about 11,000 clones, about 80% of them singletons. The sample here was peripheral blood mononuclear cells (PBMCs), taken before the second cycle of nivolumab. The receptor was derived from a human donor with classical Hodgkin lymphoma. V gene TRBV4-1 combines with J gene TRBJ1-3; D is unresolved. The chain's CDR3 is CASSQEGYSGNTIYF. CDR3 nucleotide sequence: TGCGCCAGCAGCCAAGAGGGATACTCTGGAAACACCATATATTTT.